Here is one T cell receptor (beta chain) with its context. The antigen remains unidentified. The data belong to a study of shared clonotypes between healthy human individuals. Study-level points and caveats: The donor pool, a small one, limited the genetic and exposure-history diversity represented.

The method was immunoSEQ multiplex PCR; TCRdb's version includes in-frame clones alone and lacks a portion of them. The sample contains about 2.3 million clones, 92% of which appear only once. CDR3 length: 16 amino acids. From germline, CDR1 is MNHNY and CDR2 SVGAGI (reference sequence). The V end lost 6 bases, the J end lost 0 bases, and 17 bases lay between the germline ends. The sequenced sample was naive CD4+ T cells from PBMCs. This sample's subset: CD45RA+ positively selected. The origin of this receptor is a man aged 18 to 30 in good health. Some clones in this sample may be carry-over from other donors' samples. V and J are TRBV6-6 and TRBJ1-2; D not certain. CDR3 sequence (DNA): TGTGCCAGCAGACCCGGACGGAGCCATACTAACTATGGCTACACCTTC. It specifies CASRPGRSHTNYGYTF.